The TCR beta chain described here comes from a study of CD8 T cells in Susac syndrome. Overall study: When their blood was taken, patients with Susac syndrome were therapy-naive, taking corticosteroids, or taking intravenous immunoglobulin alone.

A quantity of about 0.45 to 1 ug RNA underwent reverse transcription using random hexamers. With immunoSEQ multiplex PCR, TCR beta CDR3 was amplified across 54 Vbeta and 13 Jbeta. MiXCR, run by TCRdb on the immunoSEQ multiplex PCR reads, gives a single entry per CDR3 protein. The table has about 240,000 distinct CDR3 sequences, around 96% seen once; the top ten hold 0.1%. Sequencing of TCR beta was performed on blood CD8+ and CD4+ T cells. The CDR3 covers 14 residues. CDR1 is DFQATT and CDR2 is SNEGSKA in the germline V gene (reference sequence). With 6 bases clipped from V and 2 bases from J, the junction kept 7 bases outside the gene matches.

This sequence originates from a human donor with Susac syndrome. The chain combines TRBV20-1 with TRBJ1-5; TRBD1 matches at 7 bases. Sequencing was done on a sample of CD4+ T cells from PBMCs. Here the CDR3 reads CSARSGTGNQPQHF. The CDR3 coding sequence is TGCAGTGCCCGGTCCGGGACAGGCAATCAGCCCCAGCATTTT.